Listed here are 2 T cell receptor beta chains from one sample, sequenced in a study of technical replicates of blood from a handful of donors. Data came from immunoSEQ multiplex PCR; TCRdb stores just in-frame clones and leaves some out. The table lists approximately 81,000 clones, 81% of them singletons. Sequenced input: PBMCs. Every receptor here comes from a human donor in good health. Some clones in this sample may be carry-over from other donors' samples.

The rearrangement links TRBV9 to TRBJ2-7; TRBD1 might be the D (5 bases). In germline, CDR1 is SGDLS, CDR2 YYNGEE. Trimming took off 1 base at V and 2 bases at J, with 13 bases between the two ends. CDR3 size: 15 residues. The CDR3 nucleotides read TGTGCCAGCAGCGTATCGGCAGGGAAGACCTACGAGCAGTACTTC. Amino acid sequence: CASSVSAGKTYEQYF.

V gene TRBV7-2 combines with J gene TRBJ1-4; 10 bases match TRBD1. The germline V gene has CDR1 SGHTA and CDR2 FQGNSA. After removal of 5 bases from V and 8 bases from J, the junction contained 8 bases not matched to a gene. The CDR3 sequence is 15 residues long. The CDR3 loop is CASSSRTGGGEKLFF. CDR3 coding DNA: TGTGCCAGCAGCAGCAGGACAGGGGGGGGAGAAAAACTGTTTTTT. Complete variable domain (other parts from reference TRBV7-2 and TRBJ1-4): GAGVSQSPSNKVTEKGKDVELRCDPISGHTALYWYRQSLGQGLEFLIYFQGNSAPDKSGLPSDRFSAERTGGSVSTLTIQRTQQEDSAVYLCASSSRTGGGEKLFFGSGTQLSVL.